The next 13 T cell receptor beta chains were all read from a single sample in a study of cytomegalovirus exposure and HLA in healthy donors. Method: immunoSEQ multiplex PCR; TCRdb's copy keeps in-frame clones and lacks some. Among approximately 54,000 clones, about nine tenths were seen once, and the ten largest hold approximately 8.1%. The sequencing input was PBMCs. These receptors all stem from a woman between 18 and 29 years old in good health and CMV-seropositive.

The chain uses TRBV5-1 and TRBJ1-4, with 11 positions matching TRBD1. Germline V gene lookup returns CDR1 SGHRS and CDR2 YFSETQ. Losses at the gene ends were 4 bases for V and 8 bases for J; bases not matched to a gene: 4. There are 14 residues in the CDR3. This chain's CDR3 is CASSIGTGGEKLFF. CDR3 DNA sequence: TGCGCCAGCAGCATAGGGACAGGGGGGGAAAAACTGTTTTTT.

This sequence joins TRBV28 and TRBJ1-3, with 7 bases lining up with TRBD1. J gave up 2 bases and V 5 bases, and 0 bases lay outside the gene matches. Germline loops: CDR1 MDHEN, CDR2 SYDVKM. This CDR3 region has 13 residues. CDR3 residues: CASSQGAGNTIYF. CDR3 DNA sequence: TGTGCCAGCAGTCAGGGGGCTGGAAACACCATATATTTT.

The count of this clone is one. This chain joins TRBV29-1 and TRBJ1-1, with D tentatively TRBD1 (5 bases). CDR3 length: 14 residues. From germline, CDR1 is SQVTM and CDR2 ANQGSEA. Trimming took 4 bases from V and 2 from J, leaving 14 bases between them. The chain's CDR3 is CSVVRRQGNTEAFF. The CDR3 coding sequence is TGCAGCGTTGTAAGGCGGCAGGGAAACACTGAAGCTTTCTTT.

This clone showed up just once. The chain recombines TRBV11-2 with TRBJ2-2; 8 positions agree with TRBD1. CDR3 length equals 17 residues. Germline V lookup: CDR1 SGHAT, CDR2 FQNNGV. Losses at the gene ends were 8 bases for V and 1 base for J; bases not matched to a gene: 12. Here the CDR3 reads CASLGGGGTGNTGELFF. The CDR3 DNA reads TGTGCCAGCCTCGGAGGGGGCGGGACAGGGAACACCGGGGAGCTGTTTTTT.

The chain joins TRBV29-1 to TRBJ2-7, with TRBD1 matching 7 bases. Trimming removed 3 bases from V and 0 bases from J; junction bases left unmatched: 5. Germline values: CDR1 SQVTM, CDR2 ANQGSEA. This CDR3 has 14 amino acids. CDR3 region: CSVEPTGSSYEQYF. Written as DNA, the CDR3 is TGCAGCGTTGAGCCGACAGGGAGCTCCTACGAGCAGTACTTC.

This sequence joins TRBV9 and TRBJ1-4, with TRBD1 as a possible D gene (5 bases). V was trimmed by 0 bases and J by 3 bases, leaving 12 bases between them. This CDR3 has 16 amino acids. Germline V gene data show CDR1 as SGDLS and CDR2 as YYNGEE. CDR3 region: CASSVAGDSPNEKLFF. CDR3 in DNA: TGTGCCAGCAGCGTAGCCGGCGACAGCCCTAATGAAAAACTGTTTTTT.

The rearrangement links TRBV28 to TRBJ1-5; unclear D gene. V lost 2 bases and J 1 base, leaving 9 bases between the germline ends. Germline CDR1 is MDHEN and CDR2 is SYDVKM. There are 15 residues in the CDR3. Here the CDR3 reads CASSLGLRSNQPQHF. The CDR3 DNA sequence: TGTGCCAGCAGTTTAGGGCTTAGGAGCAATCAGCCCCAGCATTTT.

The chain couples TRBV2 to TRBJ1-1, with 7 nucleotides matching TRBD1. The CDR3 covers 16 residues. The J segment lost 5 bases and the V segment lost 4 bases, leaving 13 bases of the junction unmatched. Per germline, CDR1 SNHLY and CDR2 FYNNEI. CDR3 region: CASSVRGRQGRTEAFF. The CDR3 DNA follows: TGTGCCAGCAGTGTTCGGGGCCGACAGGGAAGGACTGAAGCTTTCTTT.

The chain employs TRBV7-2 and TRBJ1-6; D gene ambiguous. Germline assignment: CDR1 SGHTA and CDR2 FQGNSA. The CDR3 contains 14 residues. Trimming pared 2 bases from V and 7 bases from J, leaving 9 bases between. This CDR3 reads CASSLYAGNSPLHF. The CDR3 coding sequence is TGTGCCAGCAGCTTATACGCGGGGAATTCACCCCTCCACTTT.

This sequence joins TRBV5-1 and TRBJ2-2; D call uncertain. CDR1 is SGHRS, CDR2 YFSETQ, per germline. Trimming left V 1 base short and J 2 bases short, with 9 bases between. This CDR3 has 15 amino acids. The CDR3 DNA is TGCGCCAGCAGCTTGACAGTGCAAAACACCGGGGAGCTGTTTTTT. It is translated as CASSLTVQNTGELFF.

The chain combines TRBV5-1 with TRBJ2-3; TRBD2 matches at 13 bases. This CDR3 comprises 17 residues. The V and J ends lost 5 bases and 0 bases, in that order; junction bases with no gene match: 6. Per the germline V gene, CDR1 is SGHRS and CDR2 is YFSETQ. In nucleotides, the CDR3 is TGCGCCAGCAGTACTGGGACTAGCGGGGATAGCACAGATACGCAGTATTTT. Amino acids: CASSTGTSGDSTDTQYF.

Here the CDR3 DNA reads TGTGCCAGCAGCTTGAACAGGGGAAATTCACCCCTCCACTTT. Its protein is CASSLNRGNSPLHF. The V gene is TRBV5-6, the J gene TRBJ1-6, with TRBD1 matching 7 bases. After removal of 1 base from V and 7 bases from J, the junction contained 2 bases not matched to a gene. The V gene's germline CDR1 is SGHDT and CDR2 YYEEEE. CDR3 size: 14 residues.

The V and J genes are TRBV5-4 and TRBJ1-2; TRBD1 matches 9 bases. The V gene's germline CDR1 is SGHNT and CDR2 YYREEE (reference sequence). CDR3 length: 17 residues. The V and J ends lost 1 base and 4 bases, in that order; junction bases with no gene match: 11. In DNA, the CDR3 is TGTGCCAGCAGCTTGTGGGTCGTCGGGACAGGGTTCTATGGCTACACCTTC. It codes for CASSLWVVGTGFYGYTF.